This T cell receptor (beta chain) was identified during a study of cytomegalovirus exposure and HLA in healthy donors (dated by TCRdb to the late 2010s). Turning to the overall study: According to an earlier analysis of several hundred of the donors, 200 million or so T cells yielded 117 million unique TCR beta sequences and about 300 Gb of sequence data. An early release covering roughly 600 HLA-typed donors comprised about 310 gigabases of sequencing data and tens of millions of unique TCR sequences. Of the roughly 390 genotyped donors, roughly 80% were placed in the genetic ancestry cluster associated with self-reported Caucasian donors. The aim of the study was to test whether cataloging public T cell receptors could identify signatures of past pathogen exposure. The study used immunosequencing to profile the T cell repertoires of 666 subjects and linked those repertoires to cytomegalovirus serostatus. Besides the first cohort of around 700 subjects, a separate validation cohort made up of 120 different subjects was used. To predict cytomegalovirus infection status, the study combined high-throughput TCR immunosequencing, statistical association of individual TCRs with disease status, and machine learning. To study patterns of TCR occurrence, a later analysis re-analyzed previously published TCR beta repertoires from 650 to 750 donors and added high-resolution HLA genotyping. The later analysis used no new phenotypic data to find candidate immune exposures, relying instead on TCR beta sequences and their occurrence across donors. In an earlier analysis of several hundred of the donors, high-throughput TCR beta sequencing was used to judge whether each TCR beta V gene segment behaved as functional or pseudogenic. Donor age, sex, ethnicity and CMV serostatus were compiled alongside the repertoire data. Genome-wide SNP genotypes for about 60% of the roughly 700 donors were used in a later genetic analysis, which treated that subset as a discovery cohort. Every repertoire in the discovery cohort had been generated on one and the same sequencing platform. Class I and class II HLA loci were covered by the typing at four-digit resolution. Typing coverage varied by locus: about 620-640 donors for A, B, C, DRB1 and DQB1; approximately 500 for DQA1; 600 to 610 for DPA1; approximately 470 for DPB1. Because of strong linkage in the cohort, five DR-DQ haplotypes were treated as single units for association and clustering. On average, around 230,000 unique TCR beta nucleotide sequences were sequenced per donor among 300 to 500 genotyped donors of the cohort, with roughly 19% of those sequences being non-productive. What the research found in general, with its limitations: Correlated functional status among segregating V segments might reflect linkage disequilibrium, but an unknown experimental factor could not be ruled out. Because HLA typing was unavailable for some donors at each locus, only the typed subset was used in association tests. A later genetic analysis associated a missense DCLRE1C variant with V-gene and J-gene trimming of TCR beta chains, and an independent cohort replicated the association. In both the original and validation cohorts, the classifier was reported to diagnose cytomegalovirus status with high specificity and sensitivity. In a later analysis, some 18,000 TCR beta sequences were associated with specific HLA alleles at a false discovery rate of 0.05. For the cohort, immune exposure information was limited to CMV serostatus. A cluster of highly shared sequence variants was judged likely to be a technical artifact of the sequencing pipeline. According to a later analysis, most CMV-associated TCR beta chains appeared to be HLA-restricted, and the HLA associations seemed to be driven largely by CMV exposure. A later analysis found that TCR association rates varied across HLA loci, with DRB1 alleles showing the most associated TCRs and HLA-C alleles the fewest. A few of the identified cytomegalovirus-associated TCR beta chains were confirmed in vitro to be specific for cytomegalovirus antigens. A further reported finding was that TCR beta sequences accurately predicted the HLA-A and HLA-B alleles for most subjects in the first cohort. An earlier analysis of approximately 590 of the donors showed that most TCR beta V segments appeared in productive rearrangements either about 90% or about 30% of the time, which broadly matched IMGT annotations. Roughly uniform sequencing depth across donors was assumed in presence/absence analyses, although this assumption may not hold. The study gave a list of 150 to 200 TCR beta chains associated with cytomegalovirus. A later analysis found that HLA-associated TCR beta chains were more clonally expanded and had lower generation probabilities than equally common non-associated chains. In a later genetic analysis, fewer N-insertions in productive TCRs were reported among donors in an Asian-associated ancestry cluster than the 666-donor mean. Approximately 18 rarely observed V segments, including chromosome 9 orphons, were excluded from the earlier analysis of about 610 of the donors because counts were too low. The authors suggested that the approach could potentially be generalized to other disease states and immunological phenotypes. When HLA alleles, especially DR and DQ, strongly co-occurred, TCR associations were difficult to assign to individual alleles. Some IMGT-functional V segments, including TRBV6-2 and TRBV6-3, could not be distinguished by the 87-base-pair reads and were therefore excluded. According to a later analysis, parvovirus B19, influenza, CMV and Epstein-Barr virus appeared linked to several top co-occurrence clusters. While some public TCRs were present in many individuals, most TCR sequences turned up only very rarely across donors. This cohort had only TCR beta chains sequenced, and the lack of alpha or paired-chain data limited which features could be detected.

The library was built by means of the immunoSEQ multiplex PCR assay. A mixture of 60 forward primers for TCR Vbeta segments and 13 reverse primers for TCR Jbeta segments was used in the multiplex PCR. The CDR3 region of rearranged TCR beta genes was amplified from genomic DNA by a multiplex PCR assay. The amplified TCR beta libraries were sequenced on the Illumina HiSeq System as 87-base-pair reads. Regarding the original processing steps: A later analysis tallied about 77 million unique TCR beta chains across the 666 repertoires, and 10 million to 11 million of those chains were shared by two or more donors. Raw reads were error-corrected and collapsed into unique sequences by a nearest-neighbor algorithm in which closely related sequences were merged to remove PCR and sequencing errors. To assign V, D and J gene segments, CDR3 sequences were aligned to IMGT reference sequences. Each retained sequence needed at least a six-nucleotide match to both a V gene segment and a J gene segment. A rearrangement was called productive if the CDR3 had no stop codons and remained in frame with V and J, and every other rearrangement was called non-productive. CDR3 was defined by IMGT convention, running from the second conserved V-encoded cysteine to the conserved J-encoded phenylalanine. In an earlier analysis of around 600 of the donors, sequences lacking an unambiguous match to a single V gene segment were excluded. An earlier analysis of several hundred of the donors classified V segments as functional when productive rearrangements were above 56.7% and as segregating when the standard deviation between donors was above 5%. A statistical classification framework was built to diagnose cytomegalovirus status from the catalog of TCR beta chain sequences. In a later analysis, V and J genes were assigned by comparing TCR nucleotide sequences against IMGT/GENE-DB human TR gene sequences. In a later analysis, CDR3 sequences and most-parsimonious VDJ recombination scenarios were assigned using the TCRdist pipeline. In a later analysis, each TCR beta chain was defined by its CDR3 amino acid sequence together with its V-gene family, and reads lacking a unique V-gene family were excluded. In a later analysis, around 650 highly shared, low-generation-probability nucleotide sequences were removed to address suspected cross-contamination and a sequencing artifact. For each public chain, a later analysis derived a clonal expansion index from normalized ranks of inferred template counts within each repertoire. Generation probabilities in a later analysis came from a VDJ recombination model fitted to out-of-frame rearrangements, and those results were checked against IGoR. In a later analysis, hypergeometric tests were used to score TCR-TCR, TCR-HLA and TCR-CMV co-occurrence, with a repertoire-size bias correction applied to TCR pairs. A later analysis estimated false discovery rates by permuting HLA or CMV assignments 20 times. In a later analysis, co-occurring TCRs were grouped using DBSCAN, with TCRdist sequence similarity added in when clustering inside HLA-allele-positive subsets. Repertoires with fewer than 30,000 or more than 120,000 public chains, plus five repertoires with anomalous nucleotide sharing, were excluded from co-occurrence clustering. The table was pulled from immuneACCESS by TCRdb, which kept in-frame rearrangements only. Such tables lose some clones; where checked, under half of the loss comes from unresolved V genes, and the rest has no known cause. V and J calls and clone size are copied from that table; D and trimming were computed from the DNA. The sample data list 200,000 to 250,000 clones, and around four fifths of these were observed just once. The ten largest account for less than 4.5% of the sample.

From a lookup of the germline V gene, CDR1 and CDR2 are KGHSH and LQKENI. Inclusive of the bounding cysteine and phenylalanine, the CDR3 is 14 residues long. Only the CDR3 portion is preserved as DNA: 42 bases, with reading frame beginning at the first base. V is cut back by 5 bases and J by 6 bases, with 7 bases in the junction unmatched. As for this clone: Its antigen is still unknown. Base qualities are not recorded, but no much larger clone differs from it by a single base.

The cohort consisted of 670 or so healthy bone marrow donors. At the time of sampling, all cohort members were nominally healthy, though unrecorded immune exposures were likely present. The donor tested CMV seronegative, placing the donor among the approximately 360 seronegative members of the cohort. Each donor provided a peripheral blood sample, and peripheral blood mononuclear cells were used for TCR beta sequencing. The Qiagen DNeasy Blood Extraction Kit was used to extract genomic DNA from the blood cell samples. This clonotype was obtained from a male donor in good health and CMV-seronegative. The chain uses TRBV18 and TRBJ2-7; TRBD2 aligns with 10 central bases. Sequenced sample: PBMCs. CDR3 sequence: CASSIAGGVSEQYF. Read as DNA, the sequence is TGTGCCAGCTCAATAGCGGGAGGCGTCTCCGAGCAGTACTTC.